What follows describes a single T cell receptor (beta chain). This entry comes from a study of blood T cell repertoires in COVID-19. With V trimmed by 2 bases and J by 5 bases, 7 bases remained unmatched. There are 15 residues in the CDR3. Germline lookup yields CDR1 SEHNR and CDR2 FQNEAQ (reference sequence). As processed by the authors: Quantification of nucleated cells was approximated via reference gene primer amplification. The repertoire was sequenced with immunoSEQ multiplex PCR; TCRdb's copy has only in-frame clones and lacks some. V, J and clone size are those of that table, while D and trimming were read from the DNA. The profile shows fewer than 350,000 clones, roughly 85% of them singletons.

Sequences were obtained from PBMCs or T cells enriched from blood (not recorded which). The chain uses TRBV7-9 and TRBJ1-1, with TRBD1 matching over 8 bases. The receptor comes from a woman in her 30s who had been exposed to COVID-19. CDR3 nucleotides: TGTGCCAGCAGCTTAACAGGGGGTACGCAAACTGAAGCTTTCTTT. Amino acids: CASSLTGGTQTEAFF.